This passage covers 30 T cell receptor beta chains from one sample sequenced in a study of cytomegalovirus exposure and HLA in healthy donors. Generated by immunoSEQ multiplex PCR, the TCRdb table keeps only in-frame clones and is missing some. The table shows hundreds of thousands of clones, with roughly 91% occurring only once. The sequenced sample consisted of PBMCs. Receptors were obtained from a woman under 40 in good health and CMV-seronegative.

The V gene is TRBV6-5, the J gene TRBJ1-4, with 7 positions matching TRBD1. Unmatched junction bases numbered 7, after V lost 6 bases and J lost 6 bases. CDR1 and CDR2 (germline): MNHEY, SVGAGI. The CDR3 is made up of 14 amino acids. The CDR3 DNA reads TGTGCCAGCAGACCACAGGGGCCATATGAAAAACTGTTTTTT. Translation: CASRPQGPYEKLFF.

V gene TRBV4-1 combines with J gene TRBJ1-2, with a tentative D call TRBD1 (5 bases). CDR1 and CDR2 (germline): MGHRA, YSYEKL. V gave up 1 base and J gave up 3 bases, with 15 bases separating them. The CDR3 contains 16 residues. DNA of the CDR3: TGCGCCAGCAGCCAAGCCGGAGTGCCGGGGGACTATGGCTACACCTTC. Translated, it gives CASSQAGVPGDYGYTF.

The genes are TRBV28 and TRBJ1-2, with D hard to call. Germline V lookup: CDR1 MDHEN, CDR2 SYDVKM. V lost 4 bases and J 4 bases, leaving 16 bases between the germline ends. The CDR3 consists of 15 residues. DNA for the CDR3: TGTGCCAGCAGTTCCGGGCCCTCACCGGGCTATGGCTACACCTTC. This codes for CASSSGPSPGYGYTF.

The CDR3 region has the DNA TGTGCCAGCAGTTTATACGGGGAGCCCCACACAGATACGCAGTATTTT. Protein: CASSLYGEPHTDTQYF. This chain uses TRBV27 with TRBJ2-3; D may be TRBD2 (5 bases). CDR1 MNHEY and CDR2 SMNVEV come from the germline V gene (reference sequence). The CDR3 has 16 residues. V lost 1 base and J lost 2, with 13 bases in between.

The chain is built from TRBV15 and TRBJ2-7; 10 bases are a match to TRBD1. Per germline, CDR1 LNHNV and CDR2 YYDKDF (reference sequence). The CDR3 is 16 residues long. Losses at the gene ends were 3 bases for V and 3 bases for J; bases not matched to a gene: 8. This CDR3 is CATSSATGGYYYEQYF. The CDR3 region has the DNA TGTGCCACCAGCAGCGCGACAGGGGGCTACTACTACGAGCAGTACTTC.

The chain links TRBV28 to TRBJ2-4; D is uncertain. The V end was cut by 2 bases, the J end by 6 bases, with 11 bases between. Germline CDR1 is MDHEN and CDR2 is SYDVKM. The CDR3 totals 14 residues. CDR3: CASSLLRLPNIQYF. As DNA, the CDR3 is TGTGCCAGCAGTTTACTAAGACTCCCAAACATTCAGTACTTC.

The chain uses TRBV13 and TRBJ2-7; D perhaps matches TRBD2 (6 bases). This CDR3 contains 13 residues. V was pared by 5 bases and J by 6 bases, with 14 bases between. Per germline, CDR1 PRHDT and CDR2 FYEKMQ (reference sequence). The DNA of the CDR3 is TGTGCCAGCAGCGCGGGACGAGCGGGCGAGCAGTACTTC. This translates into CASSAGRAGEQYF.

This clone is a singleton in its sample. V and J are TRBV19 and TRBJ1-5; D call uncertain. This CDR3 contains 15 residues. The germline gives CDR1 LNHDA, CDR2 SQIVND (reference sequence). Trimming took off 7 bases at V and 1 base at J, with 14 bases between the two ends. CDR3 sequence: CASKEVYMSNQPQHF. The CDR3 nucleotides are TGTGCCAGTAAGGAGGTATATATGAGCAATCAGCCCCAGCATTTT.

The J gene is TRBJ2-2, the V gene TRBV9; D is uncertain. The CDR3 contains 15 residues. V was cut by 0 bases and J by 3 bases, with 9 bases left in between. CDR1 and CDR2 from the germline V gene are SGDLS and YYNGEE. The CDR3 bases are TGTGCCAGCAGCGTAGCGAGCTCCTACACCGGGGAGCTGTTTTTT. Residues: CASSVASSYTGELFF.

This clone was seen only a few times. The rearrangement links TRBV28 to TRBJ2-1; TRBD2 agrees at 10 bases. The ends lost 6 bases at V and 0 bases at J; junction bases unmatched: 14. Germline lookup yields CDR1 MDHEN and CDR2 SYDVKM. CDR3 size: 19 residues. The CDR3 sequence is CASSPGLAGAPSSYNEQFF. CDR3 bases: TGTGCCAGCAGCCCGGGGCTAGCGGGAGCCCCGAGCTCCTACAATGAGCAGTTCTTC.

This clone was recorded once. The rearrangement links TRBV28 to TRBJ2-1; D perhaps matches TRBD2 (5 bases). Trimming shortened V by 6 bases and J by 10 bases, and 19 bases separated the two germline ends. There are 14 residues in the CDR3. In germline, CDR1 is MDHEN, CDR2 SYDVKM. CDR3 loop: CASSRGGPSGEQFF. CDR3 bases: TGTGCCAGCAGCCGCGGCGGGCCCTCTGGAGAGCAGTTCTTC.

Worth noting for this clone: Other nucleotide sequences in the sample specify the same CDR3. This rearrangement joins TRBV7-9 to TRBJ2-5; D assignment may be TRBD1 or TRBD2 (5 bases each). The CDR3 runs to 13 residues. V was shortened by 3 bases and J by 2 bases, with 7 bases between the two germline ends. The germline V gene has CDR1 SEHNR and CDR2 FQNEAQ (reference sequence). The CDR3 here is CASSLGPQETQYF. For the CDR3, the DNA is TGTGCCAGCAGCTTGGGACCACAAGAGACCCAGTACTTC.

This sequence joins TRBV4-2 and TRBJ2-1, with 9 bases lining up with TRBD2. The CDR3 is 16 amino acids. The germline gives CDR1 LGHNA, CDR2 YNFKEQ. With V trimmed by 1 base and J by 4 bases, 5 bases remained unmatched. The CDR3 DNA is TGTGCCAGCAGCCAAGGACTAGCGGCCTCTTACAATGAGCAGTTCTTC. The encoded protein is CASSQGLAASYNEQFF.

The chain carries TRBV4-3 and TRBJ2-7, with TRBD2 identical over 13 bases. The CDR3 length is 17 residues. V lost 3 bases, J lost 5 bases, and 10 bases stayed unmatched. Germline V gives CDR1 LGHNA, CDR2 YSLEER. The CDR3: CASSQVLLAGGPDEQYF. The CDR3 DNA is TGCGCCAGCAGCCAGGTACTACTAGCGGGAGGGCCGGACGAGCAGTACTTC.

This rearrangement joins TRBV4-3 to TRBJ1-5; D call uncertain. The CDR3 is made up of 17 amino acids. With 0 bases removed from V and 1 base from J, the gap between germline ends came to 13 bases. Looked up from germline, CDR1 is LGHNA and CDR2 is YSLEER. CDR3 sequence reads: CASSQDLGITSNQPQHF. The CDR3 DNA is TGCGCCAGCAGCCAAGATTTGGGTATCACAAGCAATCAGCCCCAGCATTTT.

J is TRBJ2-7 and V is TRBV4-1; a weak D match, TRBD2 (5 bases). Germline-derived CDR1 and CDR2 are MGHRA and YSYEKL. V was trimmed by 0 bases and J by 2 bases, leaving 17 bases between them. The CDR3 has 17 amino acids. This CDR3 reads CASSQDSRTGNPYEQYF. The CDR3 DNA is TGCGCCAGCAGCCAAGATAGCCGCACCGGGAACCCCTACGAGCAGTACTTC.

The V gene is TRBV2, the J gene TRBJ2-3; D gene uncertain. Germline V gene sequence: CDR1 SNHLY, CDR2 FYNNEI. CDR3 length equals 13 residues. Trimming left V 2 bases short and J 5 bases short, with 8 bases between. In DNA form, the CDR3 reads TGTGCCAGCAGTGAATTTTTGGGAGATACGCAGTATTTT. Its translation: CASSEFLGDTQYF.

The genes are TRBV6-1 and TRBJ2-2, with D perhaps TRBD2 (5 bases). The CDR3 consists of 15 residues. Germline V lookup: CDR1 MNHNS, CDR2 SASEGT. The ends were cut back, 6 bases at V and 6 bases at J, with 17 bases in the middle. The CDR3: CASRTFSAKAGELFF. CDR3 DNA sequence: TGTGCCAGCAGGACCTTTAGCGCAAAAGCCGGGGAGCTGTTTTTT.

The chain uses TRBV28 and TRBJ2-6; 10 bases map to TRBD1. The trim removed 5 bases at V and 0 bases at J, leaving 4 bases unmatched. The germline V gene has CDR1 MDHEN and CDR2 SYDVKM. This CDR3 has 17 amino acids. CDR3 residues: CASSRTGGISGANVLTF. The CDR3 region has the DNA TGTGCCAGCAGTCGGACAGGGGGAATCTCTGGGGCCAACGTCCTGACTTTC.

This clone was recorded a few times. The J gene is TRBJ1-2, the V gene TRBV7-9; no reliable D call. Germline V gene sequence: CDR1 SEHNR, CDR2 FQNEAQ (reference sequence). Between the trimmed V and J ends, which lost 4 bases and 1 base, there was a span of 7 bases. This CDR3 comprises 13 residues. The CDR3 region is CASSSLDNYGYTF. The CDR3 region has the DNA TGTGCCAGCAGCTCCTTGGATAACTATGGCTACACCTTC.

The genes are TRBV28 and TRBJ1-2; D is ambiguous. This CDR3 is 12 amino acids long. Germline-derived CDR1 and CDR2 are MDHEN and SYDVKM. V dropped 2 bases and J dropped 8 bases, with 9 bases sitting between them. Written as DNA, the CDR3 is TGTGCCAGCAGTTTAAGGCGCAGCGGCTACACCTTC. This encodes CASSLRRSGYTF.

The CDR3 DNA follows: TGTGCCAGCAGTCAAACCCCGTCCATAGCGGAGACCCAGTACTTC. It yields the protein CASSQTPSIAETQYF. The J gene is TRBJ2-5, the V gene TRBV28; D is perhaps TRBD2 (5 bases). This CDR3 region has 15 residues. CDR1 MDHEN and CDR2 SYDVKM come from the germline V gene. Trimming shortened V by 5 bases and J by 5 bases, and 18 bases separated the two germline ends.

The V and J genes are TRBV27 and TRBJ2-3; 11 bases line up with TRBD2. The CDR3 consists of 16 residues. Germline CDR1 reads MNHEY; CDR2 reads SMNVEV (reference sequence). With 0 bases clipped from V and 4 bases from J, the junction kept 3 bases outside the gene matches. The CDR3 nucleotides read TGTGCCAGCAGTTTATCGAGGACTAGCGGGTCAGATACGCAGTATTTT. Translation: CASSLSRTSGSDTQYF.

The V gene is TRBV29-1, the J gene TRBJ2-7, with D perhaps matching TRBD1 or TRBD2 (7 bases each). CDR3 length: 12 residues. The V end lost 5 bases, the J end lost 6 bases, and 14 bases lay between the germline ends. CDR1 is SQVTM, CDR2 ANQGSEA, per germline. CDR3 sequence reads: CSVQGEGREQYF. CDR3 DNA: TGCAGCGTTCAGGGGGAGGGGCGCGAGCAGTACTTC.

The rearrangement links TRBV28 to TRBJ2-2; no definite D call. The V gene's germline CDR1 is MDHEN and CDR2 SYDVKM. The CDR3 covers 14 residues. Trimming pared 2 bases from V and 5 bases from J, leaving 9 bases between. Here the CDR3 reads CASSLVPETGELFF. The CDR3 DNA is TGTGCCAGCAGTTTAGTCCCGGAAACCGGGGAGCTGTTTTTT.

The CDR3 is CASSYIQGPQETQYF. The DNA of the CDR3 is TGTGCCAGCAGCTATATACAGGGCCCACAAGAGACCCAGTACTTC. This chain uses TRBV5-6 with TRBJ2-5; a possible D gene is TRBD1 (6 bases). The CDR3 loop spans 15 amino acids. From germline, CDR1 is SGHDT and CDR2 YYEEEE. Trimming shortened V by 3 bases and J by 2 bases, and 14 bases separated the two germline ends.

The rearrangement joins TRBV6-5 to TRBJ2-2; D is uncertain. Germline V gene data show CDR1 as MNHEY and CDR2 as SVGAGI. The CDR3 consists of 15 residues. The V and J ends lost 0 bases and 4 bases respectively, with 9 bases between them. In nucleotides, the CDR3 is TGTGCCAGCAGTTACTCGAACAGAGGCACCGGGGAGCTGTTTTTT. As protein: CASSYSNRGTGELFF.

The CDR3 is CASSSFGVAPSSYEQYF. DNA for the CDR3: TGTGCCAGCAGCTCTTTTGGCGTGGCGCCTAGCTCCTACGAGCAGTACTTC. The rearrangement links TRBV7-6 to TRBJ2-7; D is unresolved. CDR1 is SGHVS, CDR2 FNYEAQ, per germline. The CDR3 totals 17 residues. Trimming pared 4 bases from V and 0 bases from J, leaving 19 bases between.

This chain uses TRBV9 with TRBJ2-5; D unresolved. The V gene lost 8 bases and the J gene lost 3 bases, with 5 bases spanning the gap. This CDR3 comprises 10 residues. Germline V gene data show CDR1 as SGDLS and CDR2 as YYNGEE. The CDR3: CAREKETQYF. As DNA, the CDR3 is TGTGCCAGAGAGAAAGAGACCCAGTACTTC. The full variable domain, rest sourced from reference TRBV9 and TRBJ2-5, is DSGVTQTPKHLITATGQRVTLRCSPRSGDLSVYWYQQSLDQGLQFLIQYYNGEERAKGNILERFSAQQFPDLHSELNLSSLELGDSALYFCAREKETQYFGPGTRLLVL.

The chain employs TRBV7-9 and TRBJ2-7; D gene ambiguous. The CDR3 runs to 13 residues. Germline lookup yields CDR1 SEHNR and CDR2 FQNEAQ (reference sequence). The germline V and J ends were trimmed by 8 bases and 1 base, with 12 bases remaining between them. CDR3 in DNA: TGTGCCAGCTCAACAGAGTTTTCCTACGAGCAGTACTTC. It yields the protein CASSTEFSYEQYF.